One and the same sample provided the 5 T cell receptor beta chains below, sequenced in a study of CD8 T cells in Susac syndrome. With random hexamers, about 0.45 to 1 ug RNA was reverse transcribed. TCRdb analysed the immunoSEQ multiplex PCR reads with MiXCR anew, one entry per CDR3 protein. Of about 200,000 distinct CDR3 sequences listed, 90% to 95% are singletons. Sequenced material: CD4+ T cells from PBMCs. The receptors originated from a human donor in good health.

This sequence joins TRBV7-9 and TRBJ1-1; perhaps TRBD1 as D (5 bases). Germline assignment: CDR1 SEHNR and CDR2 FQNEAQ (reference sequence). V was shortened by 3 bases and J by 7 bases, with 6 bases between the two germline ends. This CDR3 has 11 residues. CDR3 in amino acids: CASSLTDEAFF. Here the CDR3 DNA reads TGTGCCAGCAGCTTGACAGATGAAGCTTTCTTT.

The CDR3 bases are TGTGCCAGCAGCCAAGACGAGCCCCTTAACCGGGCCGGGGAGCTGTTTTTT. Its protein is CASSQDEPLNRAGELFF. This chain connects TRBV3-1 to TRBJ2-2; D unclear. V was pared by 0 bases and J by 6 bases, with 17 bases between. The CDR3 has 17 amino acids. Germline lookup yields CDR1 LGHDT and CDR2 YNNKEL (reference sequence). Supplemented by reference TRBV3-1 and TRBJ2-2, the full variable domain reads DTAVSQTPKYLVTQMGNDKSIKCEQNLGHDTMYWYKQDSKKFLKIMFSYNNKELIINETVPNRFSPKSPDKAHLNLHINSLELGDSAVYFCASSQDEPLNRAGELFFGEGSRLTVL.

This CDR3 is CSARVGTGGNYGYTF. The CDR3 nucleotides are TGCAGTGCTAGGGTCGGGACAGGGGGTAACTATGGCTACACCTTC. V usage is TRBV20-1 and J usage is TRBJ1-2; the match to TRBD1 covers 11 bases. The CDR3 contains 15 residues. Germline V gene lookup returns CDR1 DFQATT and CDR2 SNEGSKA (reference sequence). V lost 3 bases, J lost 1 base, and 4 bases stayed unmatched.

The CDR3 DNA reads as TGTGCCAGCAGTATAATTCACGGTGCCACTGAAGCTTTCTTT. As protein: CASSIIHGATEAFF. The V and J genes are TRBV12-3 or TRBV12-4 and TRBJ1-1; no definite D call. This CDR3 comprises 14 residues. V was clipped by 5 bases and J by 4 bases, with 14 bases between them.

J is TRBJ2-1 and V is TRBV4-1; D is ambiguous. The ends were cut back, 4 bases at V and 6 bases at J, with 22 bases in the middle. The germline CDR1 and CDR2 sequences are MGHRA and YSYEKL. The CDR3 loop spans 17 amino acids. The CDR3 DNA follows: TGCGCCAGCAGCCCGTCTAAACTGACCCGGTCCGGCAATGAGCAGTTCTTC. Translating gives CASSPSKLTRSGNEQFF.